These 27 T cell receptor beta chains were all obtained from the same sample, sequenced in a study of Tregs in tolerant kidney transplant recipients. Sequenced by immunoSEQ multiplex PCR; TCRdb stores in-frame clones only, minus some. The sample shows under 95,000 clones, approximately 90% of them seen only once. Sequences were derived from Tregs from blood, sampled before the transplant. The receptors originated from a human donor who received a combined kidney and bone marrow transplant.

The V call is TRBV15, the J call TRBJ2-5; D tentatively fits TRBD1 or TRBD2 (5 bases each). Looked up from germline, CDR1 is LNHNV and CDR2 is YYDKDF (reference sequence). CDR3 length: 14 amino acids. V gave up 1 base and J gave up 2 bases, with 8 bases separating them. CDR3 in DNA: TGTGCCACCAGCAGAGTGGGACGGCAAGAGACCCAGTACTTC. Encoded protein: CATSRVGRQETQYF.

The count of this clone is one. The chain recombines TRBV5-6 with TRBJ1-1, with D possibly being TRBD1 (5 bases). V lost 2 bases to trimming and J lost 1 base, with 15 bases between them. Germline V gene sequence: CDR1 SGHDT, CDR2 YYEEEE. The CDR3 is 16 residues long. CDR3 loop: CASSFGTPSWNTEAFF. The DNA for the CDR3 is TGTGCCAGCAGCTTTGGGACTCCGAGTTGGAACACTGAAGCTTTCTTT.

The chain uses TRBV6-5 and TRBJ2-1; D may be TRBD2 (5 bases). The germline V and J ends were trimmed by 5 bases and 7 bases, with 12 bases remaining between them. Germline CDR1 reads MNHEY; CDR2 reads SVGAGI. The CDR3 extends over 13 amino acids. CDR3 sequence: CASSRGIANEQFF. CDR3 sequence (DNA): TGTGCCAGCAGTAGAGGGATTGCGAATGAGCAGTTCTTC.

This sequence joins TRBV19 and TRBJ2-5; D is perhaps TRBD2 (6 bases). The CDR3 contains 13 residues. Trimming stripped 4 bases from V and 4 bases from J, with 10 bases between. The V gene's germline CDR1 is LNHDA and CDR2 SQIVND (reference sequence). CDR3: CASSTSGVETQYF. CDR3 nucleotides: TGTGCCAGTAGTACCTCGGGGGTAGAGACCCAGTACTTC.

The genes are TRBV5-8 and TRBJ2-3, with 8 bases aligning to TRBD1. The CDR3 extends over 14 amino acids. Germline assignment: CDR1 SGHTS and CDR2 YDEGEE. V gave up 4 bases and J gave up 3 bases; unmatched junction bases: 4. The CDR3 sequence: CASSHRQGTDTQYF. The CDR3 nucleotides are TGTGCCAGCAGCCATAGACAGGGGACAGATACGCAGTATTTT.

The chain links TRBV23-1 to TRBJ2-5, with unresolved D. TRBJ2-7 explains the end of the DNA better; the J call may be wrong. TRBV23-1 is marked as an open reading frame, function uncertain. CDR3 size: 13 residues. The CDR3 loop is CASSQLPPYEQYF. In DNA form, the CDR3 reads TGCGCCAGCAGTCAACTACCTCCCTACGAGCAGTACTTC.

CDR3 nucleotide sequence: TGTGCCAGCGGAGGATTAGTGTTGTACAATGAGCAGTTCTTC. Translation gives CASGGLVLYNEQFF. The V and J genes are TRBV2 and TRBJ2-1; maybe TRBD2 (5 bases). V lost 8 bases and J 4 bases, leaving 15 bases between the germline ends. The CDR3 contains 14 residues. Germline V gene lookup returns CDR1 SNHLY and CDR2 FYNNEI.

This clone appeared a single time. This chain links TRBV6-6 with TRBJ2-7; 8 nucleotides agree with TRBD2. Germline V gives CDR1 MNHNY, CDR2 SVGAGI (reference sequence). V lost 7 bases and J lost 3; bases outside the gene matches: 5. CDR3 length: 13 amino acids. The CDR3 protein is CASTLAGRYEQYF. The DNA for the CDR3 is TGTGCCAGCACATTAGCGGGACGCTACGAGCAGTACTTC.

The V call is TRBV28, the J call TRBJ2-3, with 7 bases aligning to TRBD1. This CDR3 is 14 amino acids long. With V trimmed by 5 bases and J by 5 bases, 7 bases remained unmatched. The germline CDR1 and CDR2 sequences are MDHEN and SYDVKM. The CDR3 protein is CASSPRDSLDTQYF. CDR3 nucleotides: TGTGCCAGCAGTCCCCGGGACAGTCTAGATACGCAGTATTTT.

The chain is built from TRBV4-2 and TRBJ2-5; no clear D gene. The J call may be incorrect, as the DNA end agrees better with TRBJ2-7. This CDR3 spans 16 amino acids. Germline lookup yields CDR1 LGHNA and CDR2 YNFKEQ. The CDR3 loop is CASSQDLTKPSYEQYF. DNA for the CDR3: TGTGCCAGCAGCCAAGATCTTACAAAGCCCAGCTACGAGCAGTACTTC.

The CDR3 spells CASKDGTSGYNEQFF. CDR3 in DNA: TGTGCCAGCAAGGACGGGACTAGCGGCTACAATGAGCAGTTCTTC. This chain links TRBV2 with TRBJ2-1, with TRBD2 matching 11 bases. The CDR3 spans 15 residues. Germline-derived CDR1 and CDR2 are SNHLY and FYNNEI. The J segment lost 3 bases and the V segment lost 7 bases, leaving 5 bases of the junction unmatched.

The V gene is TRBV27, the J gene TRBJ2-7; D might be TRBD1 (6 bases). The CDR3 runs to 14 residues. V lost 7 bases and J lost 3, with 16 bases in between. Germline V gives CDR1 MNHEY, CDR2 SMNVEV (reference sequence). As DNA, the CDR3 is TGTGCCAGCAAACTGGCAGGGGCCGTCTACGAGCAGTACTTC. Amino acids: CASKLAGAVYEQYF.

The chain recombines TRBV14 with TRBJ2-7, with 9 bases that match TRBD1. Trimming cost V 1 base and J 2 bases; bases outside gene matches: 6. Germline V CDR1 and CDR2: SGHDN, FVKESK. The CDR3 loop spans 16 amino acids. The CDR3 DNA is TGTGCCAGCAGCCAAGTGAAGGGACAGGGTACCTACGAGCAGTACTTC. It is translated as CASSQVKGQGTYEQYF.

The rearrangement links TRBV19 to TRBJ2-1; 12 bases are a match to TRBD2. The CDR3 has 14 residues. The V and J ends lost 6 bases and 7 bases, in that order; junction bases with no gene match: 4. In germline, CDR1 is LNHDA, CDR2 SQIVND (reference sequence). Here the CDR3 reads CASRTSGSGNEQFF. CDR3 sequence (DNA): TGTGCCAGTAGGACTAGCGGGAGCGGGAATGAGCAGTTCTTC.

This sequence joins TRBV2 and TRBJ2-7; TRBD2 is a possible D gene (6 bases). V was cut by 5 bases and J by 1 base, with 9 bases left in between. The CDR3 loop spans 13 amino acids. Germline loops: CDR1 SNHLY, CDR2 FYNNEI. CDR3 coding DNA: TGTGCCAGCAGTCGGGACTTATCCTACGAGCAGTACTTC. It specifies CASSRDLSYEQYF.

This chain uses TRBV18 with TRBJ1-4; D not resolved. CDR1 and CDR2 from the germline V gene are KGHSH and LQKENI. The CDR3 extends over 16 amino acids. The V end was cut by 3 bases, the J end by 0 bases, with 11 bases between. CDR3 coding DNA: TGTGCCAGCTCACCCACCGACGGGGCAACTAATGAAAAACTGTTTTTT. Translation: CASSPTDGATNEKLFF.

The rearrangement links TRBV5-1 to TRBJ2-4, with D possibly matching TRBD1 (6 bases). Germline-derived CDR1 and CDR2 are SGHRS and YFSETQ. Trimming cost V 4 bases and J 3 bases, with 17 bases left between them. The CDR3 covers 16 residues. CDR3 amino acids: CASSAGARGGKNIQYF. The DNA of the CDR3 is TGCGCCAGCAGCGCCGGGGCCCGAGGGGGCAAAAACATTCAGTACTTC.

The CDR3 spells CASSQEGQGFETQYF. The DNA for the CDR3 is TGTGCCAGCAGCCAGGAGGGACAGGGTTTTGAGACCCAGTACTTC. V gene TRBV11-2 combines with J gene TRBJ2-5; 9 bases are shared with TRBD1. CDR3 length equals 15 residues. Trimming took 5 bases from V and 5 from J; bases not matched to a gene: 9. CDR1 SGHAT and CDR2 FQNNGV come from the germline V gene.

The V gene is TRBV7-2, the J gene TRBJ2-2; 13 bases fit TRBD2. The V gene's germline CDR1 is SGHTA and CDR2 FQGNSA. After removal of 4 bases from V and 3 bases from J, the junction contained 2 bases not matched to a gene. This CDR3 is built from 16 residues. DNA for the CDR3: TGTGCCAGCAGCTGGACTAGCGGGAGAGACACCGGGGAGCTGTTTTTT. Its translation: CASSWTSGRDTGELFF.

CDR3 in amino acids: CSALRTVTEAFF. CDR3 nucleotides: TGCAGCGCACTGAGGACGGTCACTGAAGCTTTCTTT. The chain joins TRBV29-1 to TRBJ1-1; no clear D. Germline CDR1 and CDR2: SQVTM and ANQGSEA. The CDR3 consists of 12 residues. Trimming took off 7 bases at V and 4 bases at J, with 13 bases between the two ends.

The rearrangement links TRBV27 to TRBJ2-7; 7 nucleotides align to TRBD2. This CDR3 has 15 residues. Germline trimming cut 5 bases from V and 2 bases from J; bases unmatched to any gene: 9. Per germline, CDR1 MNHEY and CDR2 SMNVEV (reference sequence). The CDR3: CASSKRRSGPYEQYF. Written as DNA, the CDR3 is TGTGCCAGCAGTAAACGGCGTAGCGGGCCCTACGAGCAGTACTTC.

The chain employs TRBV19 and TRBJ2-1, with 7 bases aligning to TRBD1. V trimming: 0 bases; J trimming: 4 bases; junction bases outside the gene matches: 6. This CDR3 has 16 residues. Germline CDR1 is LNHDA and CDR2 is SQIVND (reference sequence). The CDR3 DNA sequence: TGTGCCAGTAGTATAGATCTGGGGACAGCGTACAATGAGCAGTTCTTC. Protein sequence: CASSIDLGTAYNEQFF.

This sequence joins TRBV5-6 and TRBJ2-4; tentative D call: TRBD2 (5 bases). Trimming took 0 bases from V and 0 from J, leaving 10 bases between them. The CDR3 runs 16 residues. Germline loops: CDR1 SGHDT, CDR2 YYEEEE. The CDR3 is CASSLVGRLAKNIQYF. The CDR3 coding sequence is TGTGCCAGCAGCTTGGTGGGGAGACTAGCCAAAAACATTCAGTACTTC.

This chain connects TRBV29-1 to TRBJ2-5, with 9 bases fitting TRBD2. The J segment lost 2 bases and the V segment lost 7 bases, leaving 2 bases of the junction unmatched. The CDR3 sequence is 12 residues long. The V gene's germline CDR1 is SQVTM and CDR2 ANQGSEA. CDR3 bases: TGCAGCGGGCGGGGGGGTCAAGAGACCCAGTACTTC. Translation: CSGRGGQETQYF.

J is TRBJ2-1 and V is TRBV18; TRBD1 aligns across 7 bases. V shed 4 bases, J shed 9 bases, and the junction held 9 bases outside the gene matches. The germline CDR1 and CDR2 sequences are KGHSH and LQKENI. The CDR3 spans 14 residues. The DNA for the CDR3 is TGTGCCAGCTCACGAACCCAAGGGGGCGGTGAGCAGTTCTTC. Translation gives CASSRTQGGGEQFF.

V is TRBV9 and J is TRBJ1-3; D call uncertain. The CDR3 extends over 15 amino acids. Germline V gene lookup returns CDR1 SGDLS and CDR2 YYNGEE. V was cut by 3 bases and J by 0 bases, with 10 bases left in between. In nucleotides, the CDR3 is TGTGCCAGCAGCGCCCGGGCCTTCTCTGGAAACACCATATATTTT. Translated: CASSARAFSGNTIYF.

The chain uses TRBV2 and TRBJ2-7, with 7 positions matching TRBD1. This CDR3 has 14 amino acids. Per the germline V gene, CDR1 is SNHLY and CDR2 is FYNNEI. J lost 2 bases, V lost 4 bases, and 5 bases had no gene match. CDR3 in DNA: TGTGCCAGCAGTGCCTGGACAGGAACCTACGAGCAGTACTTC. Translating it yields CASSAWTGTYEQYF.